Sequencing of this T cell receptor beta chain was carried out in a study of blood T cell repertoires in COVID-19. Assignments of participants to cohorts depended upon their own reported clinical history. The CDR3 contains 16 residues. CDR1 MDHEN and CDR2 SYDVKM come from the germline V gene. Trimming removed 1 base from V and 1 base from J, with 11 bases in between. In the authors' methods: Cell counts per sample came from amplifying reference gene primers. This table comes from immunoSEQ multiplex PCR, and its TCRdb copy is limited to in-frame clones, with some not included. V and J calls and clone size are copied from that table; D and trimming were computed from the DNA. The sample records a few hundred thousand clones, 70% to 90% being singletons.

The TCR was taken from a woman aged 25 to 45 who had recovered from COVID-19. Material: PBMCs or T cells enriched from blood (not recorded which). The J gene is TRBJ1-5, the V gene TRBV28, with D possibly matching TRBD1 (6 bases). CDR3 nucleotides: TGTGCCAGCAGTTTATCAAGGGGGACCAGCAATCAGCCCCAGCATTTT. Translated, it gives CASSLSRGTSNQPQHF.